One sample yielded the 25 T cell receptor beta chains listed below, sequenced in a study of cytomegalovirus exposure and HLA in healthy donors. Amplification used 60 Vbeta primers and 13 Jbeta primers. Data came from immunoSEQ multiplex PCR; TCRdb stores just in-frame clones and leaves some out. The table has approximately 150,000 clones, approximately 77% seen once; the top ten hold 6% to 8%. The sample taken for sequencing was PBMCs. These receptors were obtained from a male donor in good health and CMV-seropositive.

This chain links TRBV2 with TRBJ1-5; a weak D match, TRBD1 (6 bases). Germline values: CDR1 SNHLY, CDR2 FYNNEI. This CDR3 has 16 amino acids. Trimming took 6 bases from V and 0 from J, leaving 15 bases between them. The CDR3 DNA follows: TGTGCCAGCAGACAGGGCAATACTTATAGCAATCAGCCCCAGCATTTT. Translation: CASRQGNTYSNQPQHF.

The V and J genes are TRBV7-7 and TRBJ1-2; D not resolved. Germline CDR1 and CDR2: SSHAT and FNYEAQ (reference sequence). CDR3 length: 15 amino acids. For the CDR3, the DNA is TGTGCTAGCCGCCGTCGGCCAGGTACTAACTATGGCTACACCTTC. It yields the protein CASRRRPGTNYGYTF.

Here the CDR3 reads CASSPRRRNEQFF. The CDR3 DNA sequence: TGTGCCAGCAGCCCGAGAAGGAGGAATGAGCAGTTCTTC. The J gene is TRBJ2-1, the V gene TRBV6-5; maybe TRBD2 (5 bases). The CDR3 length is 13 residues. The V end was cut by 6 bases, the J end by 7 bases, with 13 bases between. Germline V gene lookup returns CDR1 MNHEY and CDR2 SVGAGI.

The chain uses TRBV30 and TRBJ1-2, with 9 bases fitting TRBD1. Trimming removed 5 bases from V and 7 bases from J; junction bases left unmatched: 17. Germline V gene sequence: CDR1 GTSNPN, CDR2 SVGIG (reference sequence). The CDR3 loop spans 16 amino acids. The CDR3 DNA reads as TGTGCCTGGGGGGGGACAGGGCCGCGGGCGACGGGTGGCTACACCTTC. It translates to CAWGGTGPRATGGYTF.

The genes are TRBV11-3 and TRBJ1-6; D unclear. CDR3 length: 13 amino acids. Per germline, CDR1 SGHNT and CDR2 YENEEA. Trimming took off 3 bases at V and 8 bases at J, with 8 bases between the two ends. The CDR3 DNA reads as TGTGCCAGCAGCTTTAATACTTATTCACCCCTCCACTTT. Translating gives CASSFNTYSPLHF.

This clone was observed a few times. The chain joins TRBV7-6 to TRBJ2-3; perhaps TRBD2 as D (6 bases). V lost 5 bases and J 0 bases, leaving 15 bases between the germline ends. The CDR3 has 16 residues. CDR1 and CDR2 from the germline V gene are SGHVS and FNYEAQ. The CDR3 here is CASSVGTPLSTDTQYF. The CDR3 DNA sequence: TGTGCCAGCAGCGTCGGGACTCCCCTTAGCACAGATACGCAGTATTTT.

There are a few counts of this clone. An end of the junction does not agree with germline; a read error may underlie this. V and J are TRBV7-9 and TRBJ2-1, with 9 nucleotides matching TRBD2. The CDR3 is made up of 14 amino acids. Germline V CDR1 and CDR2: SEHNR, FQNEAQ (reference sequence). CDR3 region: CSSSTRGGAYEQFF. The DNA for the CDR3 is TGTTCCAGCAGCACCCGCGGGGGGGCGTATGAGCAGTTCTTC.

V usage is TRBV4-1 and J usage is TRBJ1-5; D is possibly TRBD1 (5 bases). V lost 1 base and J 6 bases, leaving 10 bases between the germline ends. The CDR3 spans 14 residues. Germline V lookup: CDR1 MGHRA, CDR2 YSYEKL. The CDR3 loop reads CASSQAGNFQPQHF. The DNA of the CDR3 is TGCGCCAGCAGCCAAGCAGGGAATTTTCAGCCCCAGCATTTT.

The genes are TRBV6-5 and TRBJ1-6; D possibly corresponds to TRBD1 (6 bases). This CDR3 has 16 residues. Trimming pared 4 bases from V and 9 bases from J, leaving 19 bases between. The germline gives CDR1 MNHEY, CDR2 SVGAGI. CDR3 in DNA: TGTGCCAGCAGTTCATCCGGGGGGGCGCCGGTTTCACCCCTCCACTTT. Translated, it gives CASSSSGGAPVSPLHF.

The CDR3 reads CASSWPRTGDEQYF. DNA for the CDR3: TGTGCCAGCAGCTGGCCAAGGACAGGGGACGAGCAGTACTTC. The V call is TRBV7-2, the J call TRBJ2-7, with 9 bases fitting TRBD1. J was trimmed by 5 bases and V by 4 bases; bases with no gene match: 6. Per the germline V gene, CDR1 is SGHTA and CDR2 is FQGNSA. The CDR3 has 14 amino acids.

The chain combines TRBV30 with TRBJ1-2, with 7 bases identical to TRBD1. The V gene's germline CDR1 is GTSNPN and CDR2 SVGIG (reference sequence). After removal of 0 bases from V and 2 bases from J, the junction contained 12 bases not matched to a gene. This CDR3 contains 17 residues. The CDR3 DNA reads TGTGCCTGGAGTGTCTTCCCCGGGACAGTGTTGAACTATGGCTACACCTTC. It is translated as CAWSVFPGTVLNYGYTF.

This clone came up once. V is TRBV19 and J is TRBJ1-1, with D maybe TRBD1 (5 bases). Germline values: CDR1 LNHDA, CDR2 SQIVND (reference sequence). The CDR3 is made up of 17 amino acids. V was trimmed by 1 base and J by 1 base, leaving 16 bases between them. CDR3 loop: CASSIGRPGRGNTEAFF. DNA of the CDR3: TGTGCCAGTAGTATAGGACGCCCCGGGAGGGGGAACACTGAAGCTTTCTTT.

The chain has TRBV27 and TRBJ2-3; possible D gene TRBD1, 5 bases. Trimming took off 1 base at V and 5 bases at J, with 7 bases between the two ends. The CDR3 runs 13 residues. Germline V gene data show CDR1 as MNHEY and CDR2 as SMNVEV (reference sequence). The CDR3 here is CASSLWGGDTQYF. The CDR3 DNA sequence: TGTGCCAGCAGTTTATGGGGCGGAGATACGCAGTATTTT.

The V call is TRBV5-8, the J call TRBJ2-5, with 8 positions matching TRBD2. This CDR3 comprises 17 residues. The germline gives CDR1 SGHTS, CDR2 YDEGEE. J was trimmed by 5 bases and V by 3 bases; bases with no gene match: 15. The CDR3 nucleotides are TGTGCCAGCAGCTCCGAACTGGGCGGGGGGTACCTGGAGACCCAGTACTTC. Protein: CASSSELGGGYLETQYF.

The chain recombines TRBV19 with TRBJ1-2; TRBD1 agrees at 11 bases. CDR3 length: 15 amino acids. V shed 5 bases and J 8 bases; nucleotides not matched to a gene: 10. The germline V gene encodes CDR1 LNHDA and CDR2 SQIVND (reference sequence). CDR3: CASSPPTGTGGGYTF. Here the CDR3 DNA reads TGTGCCAGTAGTCCTCCCACCGGGACAGGGGGAGGCTACACCTTC.

V is TRBV2 and J is TRBJ2-2, with D tentatively TRBD1 (6 bases). V was shortened by 3 bases and J by 4 bases, with 15 bases between the two germline ends. This CDR3 is built from 16 residues. Germline V gene sequence: CDR1 SNHLY, CDR2 FYNNEI. In nucleotides, the CDR3 is TGTGCCAGCAGTGACCTCGGACAGAGGAGCACCGGGGAGCTGTTTTTT. Translating gives CASSDLGQRSTGELFF.

This rearrangement joins TRBV30 to TRBJ1-1; 7 nucleotides align to TRBD1. V lost 3 bases and J lost 12; bases outside the gene matches: 10. Germline V gene lookup returns CDR1 GTSNPN and CDR2 SVGIG (reference sequence). The length of the CDR3 is 12 residues. The DNA for the CDR3 is TGTGCCTGGAGGAAAGGCCAGGGGGTAACTTTCTTT. This translates into CAWRKGQGVTFF.

This clone showed up just once. This chain links TRBV7-6 with TRBJ1-2, with TRBD1 identical over 7 bases. This CDR3 spans 19 amino acids. Trimming cost V 5 bases and J 1 base; bases outside gene matches: 19. Per the germline V gene, CDR1 is SGHVS and CDR2 is FNYEAQ. CDR3 region: CASSPGLVLRTGFNYGYTF. Here the CDR3 DNA reads TGTGCCAGCAGCCCCGGTTTAGTCCTACGGACAGGCTTTAACTATGGCTACACCTTC.

CDR3 in amino acids: CASSQSDEQFF. For the CDR3, the DNA is TGCGCCAGCAGCCAATCGGATGAGCAGTTCTTC. The chain is built from TRBV5-1 and TRBJ2-1, with D unclear. Between the trimmed V and J ends, which lost 4 bases and 8 bases, there was a span of 7 bases. CDR3 length equals 11 residues. Germline V CDR1 and CDR2: SGHRS, YFSETQ.

This chain joins TRBV5-1 and TRBJ2-5; possible D gene TRBD1, 6 bases. V lost 0 bases and J lost 2, with 14 bases in between. The CDR3 is made up of 16 amino acids. Germline loops: CDR1 SGHRS, CDR2 YFSETQ. The CDR3 protein is CASSLGASTGQETQYF. The DNA for the CDR3 is TGCGCCAGCAGCTTGGGAGCGTCCACAGGGCAAGAGACCCAGTACTTC. The whole variable domain, remainder taken from reference TRBV5-1 and TRBJ2-5, is KAGVTQTPRYLIKTRGQQVTLSCSPISGHRSVSWYQQTPGQGLQFLFEYFSETQRNKGNFPGRFSGRQFSNSRSEMNVSTLELGDSALYLCASSLGASTGQETQYFGPGTRLLVL.

The chain couples TRBV5-8 to TRBJ1-5; D might be TRBD1 (6 bases). The CDR3 extends over 16 amino acids. Trimming left V 4 bases short and J 6 bases short, with 20 bases between. CDR1 and CDR2 from the germline V gene are SGHTS and YDEGEE. This CDR3 is CASSPRLTGLGQPQHF. The CDR3 DNA sequence: TGTGCCAGCAGCCCCCGCCTCACAGGGTTGGGTCAGCCCCAGCATTTT.

In regard to this clone: At one boundary the junction diverges from the germline segment, which might be a read error. The sample contains more than one DNA sequence encoding this CDR3. This chain uses TRBV7-2 with TRBJ2-5, with TRBD2 as a possible D gene (6 bases). CDR1 SGHTA and CDR2 FQGNSA come from the germline V gene. This CDR3 is 15 amino acids long. DNA of the CDR3: TGCGCCAGCAGACCCCAAGGGAGGTCCCAAGAGACCCAGTACTTC. Translated, it gives CASRPQGRSQETQYF. The variable domain in full, completed from reference TRBV7-2 and TRBJ2-5, reads GAGVSQSPSNKVTEKGKDVELRCDPISGHTALYWYRQSLGQGLEFLIYFQGNSAPDKSGLPSDRFSAERTGGSVSTLTIQRTQQEDSAVYLCASRPQGRSQETQYFGPGTRLLVL.

This chain joins TRBV11-2 and TRBJ2-7; D is unresolved. Trimming shortened V by 2 bases and J by 6 bases, and 17 bases separated the two germline ends. CDR1 is SGHAT, CDR2 FQNNGV, per germline. The CDR3 length is 15 residues. The CDR3 loop is CASSLQPNTRSEQYF. The CDR3 DNA sequence: TGTGCCAGCAGCTTACAGCCCAATACGAGGAGCGAGCAGTACTTC.

The rearrangement links TRBV7-6 to TRBJ1-1; D possibly corresponds to TRBD1 (6 bases). V was cut by 2 bases and J by 6 bases, with 10 bases left in between. Germline assignment: CDR1 SGHVS and CDR2 FNYEAQ. This CDR3 comprises 13 residues. As DNA, the CDR3 is TGTGCCAGCAGCTTAATGGGGGCGGCTGAAGCTTTCTTT. This gives the protein CASSLMGAAEAFF. The full variable domain, rest sourced from reference TRBV7-6 and TRBJ1-1, is GAGVSQSPRYKVTKRGQDVALRCDPISGHVSLYWYRQALGQGPEFLTYFNYEAQQDKSGLPNDRFSAERPEGSISTLTIQRTEQRDSAMYRCASSLMGAAEAFFGQGTRLTVV.

This clone was observed a few times. The V call is TRBV10-3, the J call TRBJ1-5; D remains unclear. The CDR3 loop spans 13 amino acids. The germline V and J ends were trimmed by 5 bases and 2 bases, with 7 bases remaining between them. Germline V CDR1 and CDR2: ENHRY, SYGVKD. The CDR3 sequence: CAISLTGNQPQHF. The CDR3, as DNA: TGTGCCATCAGTCTTACGGGCAATCAGCCCCAGCATTTT.